The 29 T cell receptor beta chains in this list originate from one sample, sequenced in a study of CD4 T cells in relation to SARS-CoV-2 and coronaviruses (dated by TCRdb to about 2021). The antigens these receptors bind are not known. Receptor libraries were prepared by the immunoSEQ multiplex PCR assay. Imported from immuneACCESS, the table was reduced by TCRdb to in-frame sequences with V and J called. These copies leave out some clones; in studies compared against another copy, an unresolved V gene accounts for under half, and the cause of the remainder is not known. For this sample there are under 25,000 clones; about three quarters appear just once. Of the sample, roughly 12% is held by the ten largest clones. CD4+ T cells from unexposed donors were collected before the COVID-19 pandemic (2011-2018). Following 10 days of culture, the EasySep CD4+ T cell isolation kit was used to isolate CD4+ T cells.

The specimen sequenced was CD4+ T cells from PBMCs, cultured in vitro. The source is a human donor in good health.

The rearrangement links TRBV2 to TRBJ1-5, with D uncertain. V lost 1 base and J 0 bases, leaving 7 bases between the germline ends. The CDR3 contains 15 residues. CDR1 is SNHLY, CDR2 FYNNEI, per germline. CDR3 DNA: TGTGCCAGCAGTGAAGTCGGGGATAGCAATCAGCCCCAGCATTTT. Translated, it gives CASSEVGDSNQPQHF.

A few counts support this clone. The gene calls are TRBV30 and TRBJ2-7; 9 positions match TRBD2. In germline, CDR1 is GTSNPN, CDR2 SVGIG (reference sequence). The CDR3 covers 15 residues. V lost 8 bases, J lost 0 bases, and 11 bases stayed unmatched. In nucleotides, the CDR3 is TGTGCCCTGGAGTCACAAGCGGGAGGCTCCTACGAGCAGTACTTC. Translating gives CALESQAGGSYEQYF. Variable domain in full (rest from reference TRBV30 and TRBJ2-7): SQTIHQWPATLVQPVGSPLSLECTVEGTSNPNLYWYRQAAGRGLQLLFYSVGIGQISSEVPQNLSASRPQDRQFILSSKKLLLSDSGFYLCALESQAGGSYEQYFGPGTRLTVT.

This sequence joins TRBV5-1 and TRBJ1-6; no firm D call. This CDR3 comprises 15 residues. Trimming cost V 0 bases and J 8 bases, with 12 bases left between them. Looked up from germline, CDR1 is SGHRS and CDR2 is YFSETQ. Here the CDR3 DNA reads TGCGCCAGCAGCTTGGACGGCCCGGTCGATTCACCCCTCCACTTT. Translated: CASSLDGPVDSPLHF.

This chain joins TRBV5-4 and TRBJ1-2, with D perhaps TRBD1 (5 bases). Trimming removed 6 bases at V and 2 bases at J, with 23 bases between. The germline V gene encodes CDR1 SGHNT and CDR2 YYREEE (reference sequence). This CDR3 region has 17 residues. CDR3 sequence reads: CASTKATARIRNYGYTF. Written as DNA, the CDR3 is TGTGCCAGCACCAAAGCGACAGCGCGTATAAGGAACTATGGCTACACCTTC.

The V gene is TRBV6-5, the J gene TRBJ2-5, with D possibly TRBD1 on 6 matching bases. This CDR3 contains 13 residues. Germline V CDR1 and CDR2: MNHEY, SVGAGI. V shed 6 bases and J shed 2 bases, with 10 bases lying between them. In DNA form, the CDR3 reads TGTGCCAGCAGCCAGGGGCTGCAAGAGACCCAGTACTTC. This sequence encodes CASSQGLQETQYF.

This chain links TRBV2 with TRBJ2-3, with D uncertain. This CDR3 region has 13 residues. The V end was cut by 5 bases, the J end by 7 bases, with 13 bases between. CDR1 SNHLY and CDR2 FYNNEI come from the germline V gene. The CDR3 sequence: CASSPLHYNTQYF. The CDR3 coding sequence is TGTGCCAGCAGTCCCCTCCACTACAATACGCAGTATTTT. The whole variable domain, remainder taken from reference TRBV2 and TRBJ2-3, is EPEVTQTPSHQVTQMGQEVILRCVPISNHLYFYWYRQILGQKVEFLVSFYNNEISEKSEIFDDQFSVERPDGSNFTLKIRSTKLEDSAMYFCASSPLHYNTQYFGPGTRLTVL.

This clone was seen more than once but under ten times. This chain uses TRBV7-9 with TRBJ2-7; possibly TRBD1 for D (5 bases). V was trimmed by 4 bases and J by 2 bases, leaving 12 bases between them. Germline V gene lookup returns CDR1 SEHNR and CDR2 FQNEAQ (reference sequence). This CDR3 contains 14 residues. The CDR3 region has the DNA TGTGCCAGCAGCTCAATTCAACAGGCCTACGAGCAGTACTTC. Amino acid sequence: CASSSIQQAYEQYF.

V usage is TRBV30 and J usage is TRBJ1-4; TRBD1 might be the D (6 bases). Trimming pared 0 bases from V and 7 bases from J, leaving 15 bases between. CDR3 length equals 15 residues. CDR1 GTSNPN and CDR2 SVGIG come from the germline V gene (reference sequence). CDR3: CAWSVPRGGAEKLFF. In nucleotides, the CDR3 is TGTGCCTGGAGTGTACCCAGGGGAGGTGCTGAAAAACTGTTTTTT.

The gene calls are TRBV11-3 and TRBJ2-7; D possibly corresponds to TRBD1 (6 bases). The CDR3 loop spans 13 amino acids. Germline CDR1 reads SGHNT; CDR2 reads YENEEA. Trimming shortened V by 7 bases and J by 3 bases, and 13 bases separated the two germline ends. This CDR3 is CASTKGEGYEQYF. The CDR3 DNA reads TGTGCCAGCACAAAGGGGGAAGGCTACGAGCAGTACTTC.

The chain has TRBV13 and TRBJ1-1, with unresolved D. The CDR3 covers 15 residues. The germline V gene encodes CDR1 PRHDT and CDR2 FYEKMQ (reference sequence). Trimming removed 3 bases from V and 9 bases from J, with 20 bases in between. CDR3 sequence (DNA): TGTGCCAGCAGCTTTTCGGTGACAAGTAGAGGAAAAGCTTTCTTT. The encoded protein is CASSFSVTSRGKAFF. The full variable domain, in which reference TRBV13 and TRBJ1-1 provide the parts outside the CDR3, is AAGVIQSPRHLIKEKRETATLKCYPIPRHDTVYWYQQGPGQDPQFLISFYEKMQSDKGSIPDRFSAQQFSDYHSELNMSSLELGDSALYFCASSFSVTSRGKAFFGQGTRLTVV.

The V and J genes are TRBV30 and TRBJ2-5; a weak D match, TRBD1 (5 bases). There are 14 residues in the CDR3. Between the trimmed V and J ends, which lost 4 bases and 1 base, there was a span of 13 bases. Germline V CDR1 and CDR2: GTSNPN, SVGIG (reference sequence). The chain's CDR3 is CAWTRSGIQETQYF. The DNA of the CDR3 is TGTGCCTGGACAAGGTCAGGGATCCAAGAGACCCAGTACTTC.

In this sample, this clone turned up a few times. V usage is TRBV5-6 and J usage is TRBJ2-2, with 13 bases fitting TRBD2. CDR1 and CDR2 from the germline V gene are SGHDT and YYEEEE. The CDR3 length is 16 residues. V gave up 4 bases and J gave up 7 bases; unmatched junction bases: 7. The chain's CDR3 is CASSQGLAGEVGELFF. The CDR3 nucleotides read TGTGCCAGCAGCCAAGGACTAGCGGGAGAAGTCGGGGAGCTGTTTTTT.

CDR3: CASSWTGESVYGYTF. CDR3 DNA: TGTGCCAGTAGTTGGACAGGGGAGAGTGTTTATGGCTACACCTTC. The V call is TRBV19, the J call TRBJ1-2; 9 bases match TRBD1. Germline V lookup: CDR1 LNHDA, CDR2 SQIVND (reference sequence). Trimming removed 5 bases from V and 5 bases from J; junction bases left unmatched: 9. This CDR3 is 15 amino acids long.

The chain uses TRBV3-1 (or the pseudogene TRBV3-2) and TRBJ1-2; the D is unclear. This CDR3 contains 14 residues. Trimming took off 0 bases at V and 4 bases at J, with 9 bases between the two ends. Germline CDR1 LGHDT, CDR2 YNNKEL (reference sequence). The CDR3, as DNA: TGTGCCAGCAGCCAAGATGCCGCCGTCTATGGCTACACCTTC. Encoded protein: CASSQDAAVYGYTF.

The chain carries TRBV2 and TRBJ2-6, with 7 bases that match TRBD1. Looked up from germline, CDR1 is SNHLY and CDR2 is FYNNEI. V lost 7 bases to trimming and J lost 0 bases; unmatched junction nucleotides: 9. The CDR3 loop spans 17 amino acids. CDR3 sequence: CASIQDRLNSGANVLTF. In DNA, the CDR3 is TGTGCCAGCATTCAGGACAGGCTGAACTCTGGGGCCAACGTCCTGACTTTC.

The chain combines TRBV7-6 with TRBJ1-4; D gene unclear. CDR3 length equals 15 residues. The V gene's germline CDR1 is SGHVS and CDR2 FNYEAQ. Trimming removed 3 bases from V and 7 bases from J, with 15 bases in between. The CDR3 is CASSLRGGLVEKLFF. Written as DNA, the CDR3 is TGTGCCAGCAGCTTGCGGGGTGGCCTGGTTGAAAAACTGTTTTTT.

V is TRBV30 and J is TRBJ2-5, with D tentatively TRBD1 (5 bases). This CDR3 region has 14 residues. Deletions cut 5 bases from V and 1 base from J, with 14 bases between. Germline V gives CDR1 GTSNPN, CDR2 SVGIG (reference sequence). In DNA, the CDR3 is TGTGCCTGGTCGAAAGGGGCTAGCCAAGAGACCCAGTACTTC. Its protein is CAWSKGASQETQYF.

The chain is built from TRBV30 and TRBJ2-5; no clear D. CDR3 size: 13 residues. Looked up from germline, CDR1 is GTSNPN and CDR2 is SVGIG (reference sequence). Trimming took off 4 bases at V and 5 bases at J, with 14 bases between the two ends. This CDR3 is CAWNHLSQETQYF. The CDR3 DNA is TGTGCCTGGAACCACCTAAGTCAGGAGACCCAGTACTTC. The full variable domain, completed using reference TRBV30 and TRBJ2-5, is SQTIHQWPATLVQPVGSPLSLECTVEGTSNPNLYWYRQAAGRGLQLLFYSVGIGQISSEVPQNLSASRPQDRQFILSSKKLLLSDSGFYLCAWNHLSQETQYFGPGTRLLVL.

This clone was observed a few times. This chain's CDR3 is CAWRRLPSRPEAFF. CDR3 bases: TGTGCCTGGAGGCGACTACCCTCCCGACCTGAAGCTTTCTTT. The chain is built from TRBV30 and TRBJ1-1; D gene uncertain. The V end lost 3 bases, the J end lost 6 bases, and 17 bases lay between the germline ends. Per the germline V gene, CDR1 is GTSNPN and CDR2 is SVGIG (reference sequence). The CDR3 consists of 14 residues.

This clone was detected only a few times. This chain joins TRBV4-1 and TRBJ1-6, with D unresolved. Germline V gene data show CDR1 as MGHRA and CDR2 as YSYEKL. The CDR3 covers 16 residues. The V end was cut by 0 bases, the J end by 7 bases, with 13 bases between. The DNA of the CDR3 is TGCGCCAGCAGCCAAGATCTAGGGTTACAAAATTCACCCCTCCACTTT. Protein: CASSQDLGLQNSPLHF.

The chain links TRBV5-6 to TRBJ2-7, with 7 bases identical to TRBD2. The CDR3 is 16 amino acids. The V gene end was trimmed by 3 bases and the J gene end by 4 bases; junction bases not matched to a gene: 13. The V gene's germline CDR1 is SGHDT and CDR2 YYEEEE. In DNA, the CDR3 is TGTGCCAGCAGCTACGACTTACCGGGGGGTAGATACGAGCAGTACTTC. Protein product: CASSYDLPGGRYEQYF.

This chain uses TRBV11-2 with TRBJ2-2; 14 bases are a match to TRBD2. Trimming at V came to 1 base and at J to 6 bases, leaving 4 bases not matched to a gene. The CDR3 sequence is 17 residues long. CDR1 is SGHAT, CDR2 FQNNGV, per germline. CDR3: CASSLGGLAGGAGELFF. CDR3 nucleotides: TGTGCCAGCAGCTTAGGCGGACTAGCGGGAGGAGCCGGGGAGCTGTTTTTT.

The genes are TRBV27 and TRBJ2-7; 11 positions agree with TRBD1. Trimming cost V 5 bases and J 5 bases; bases outside gene matches: 17. Germline lookup yields CDR1 MNHEY and CDR2 SMNVEV (reference sequence). The CDR3 is made up of 18 amino acids. CDR3 in DNA: TGTGCCAGCAGTCCAAATCCTCCGCAGCTGGGACAGGGGGACGAGCAGTACTTC. This sequence encodes CASSPNPPQLGQGDEQYF.

The rearrangement uses TRBV18 and TRBJ2-5; 8 positions agree with TRBD2. With V trimmed by 5 bases and J by 3 bases, 11 bases remained unmatched. Germline CDR1 reads KGHSH; CDR2 reads LQKENI. The CDR3 contains 16 residues. CDR3 sequence: CASSRLSTGGEETQYF. As DNA, the CDR3 is TGTGCCAGCTCAAGACTTTCAACGGGAGGGGAAGAGACCCAGTACTTC.

This clone was counted between two and nine times. This chain links TRBV5-6 with TRBJ1-1; D ambiguous. V was pared by 4 bases and J by 10 bases, with 14 bases between. This CDR3 contains 12 residues. CDR1 and CDR2 (germline): SGHDT, YYEEEE. CDR3 region: CASSSDVSLAFF. CDR3 in DNA: TGTGCCAGCAGCAGCGACGTTTCCCTAGCTTTCTTT. Supplemented by reference TRBV5-6 and TRBJ1-1, the full variable domain reads DAGVTQSPTHLIKTRGQQVTLRCSPKSGHDTVSWYQQALGQGPQFIFQYYEEEERQRGNFPDRFSGHQFPNYSSELNVNALLLGDSALYLCASSSDVSLAFFGQGTRLTVV.

V is TRBV5-4 and J is TRBJ1-1; D is undetermined. Germline values: CDR1 SGHNT, CDR2 YYREEE (reference sequence). The CDR3 is 16 residues long. V was trimmed by 4 bases and J by 3 bases, leaving 19 bases between them. The CDR3 loop is CASSAWTAIRDTEAFF. The CDR3 DNA reads TGTGCCAGCAGCGCATGGACGGCCATACGGGACACTGAAGCTTTCTTT.

The chain joins TRBV2 to TRBJ1-1; weak D call: TRBD1 (5 bases). The CDR3 is 15 residues long. The germline CDR1 and CDR2 sequences are SNHLY and FYNNEI. V was trimmed by 8 bases and J by 4 bases, leaving 20 bases between them. Written as DNA, the CDR3 is TGTGCCAGCCGAGAGGGGACCGCGGGTGGCACTGAAGCTTTCTTT. Its translation is CASREGTAGGTEAFF.

The V gene is TRBV4-1, the J gene TRBJ2-7, with 9 bases that match TRBD1. V lost 0 bases and J lost 2; bases outside the gene matches: 8. Germline assignment: CDR1 MGHRA and CDR2 YSYEKL. The CDR3 has 17 amino acids. This CDR3 is CASSQELLGQGTYEQYF. In DNA, the CDR3 is TGCGCCAGCAGCCAAGAGTTGTTGGGACAGGGAACCTACGAGCAGTACTTC.

J is TRBJ2-3 and V is TRBV2; 12 bases map to TRBD1. The CDR3 is made up of 14 amino acids. Germline loops: CDR1 SNHLY, CDR2 FYNNEI. V lost 7 bases, J lost 4 bases, and 3 bases stayed unmatched. The CDR3 sequence: CASTGTGGADTQYF. Written as DNA, the CDR3 is TGTGCCAGCACCGGGACAGGGGGCGCAGATACGCAGTATTTT.